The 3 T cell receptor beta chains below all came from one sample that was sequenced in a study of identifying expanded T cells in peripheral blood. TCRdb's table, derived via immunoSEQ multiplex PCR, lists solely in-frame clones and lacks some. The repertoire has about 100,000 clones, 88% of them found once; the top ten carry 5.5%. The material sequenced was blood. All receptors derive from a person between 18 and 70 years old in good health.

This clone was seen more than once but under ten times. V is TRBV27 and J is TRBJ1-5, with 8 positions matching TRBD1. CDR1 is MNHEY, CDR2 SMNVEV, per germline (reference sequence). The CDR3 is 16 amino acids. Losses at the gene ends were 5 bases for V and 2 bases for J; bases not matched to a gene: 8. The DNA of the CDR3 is TGTGCCAGCAGTGCCCGGACAGGGATCCGCAATCAGCCCCAGCATTTT. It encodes CASSARTGIRNQPQHF.

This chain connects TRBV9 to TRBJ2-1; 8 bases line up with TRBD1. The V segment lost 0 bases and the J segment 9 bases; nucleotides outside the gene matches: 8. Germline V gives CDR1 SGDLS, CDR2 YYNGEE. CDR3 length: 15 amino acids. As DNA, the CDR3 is TGTGCCAGCAGCGTAGCTCCCGGGACAGGTTTTGAGCAGTTCTTC. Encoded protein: CASSVAPGTGFEQFF.

CDR3 sequence reads: CATSYRVKYSGNTIYF. The CDR3 DNA is TGTGCCACCAGTTACAGGGTAAAATACTCTGGAAACACCATATATTTT. The chain recombines TRBV15 with TRBJ1-3; a weak D match, TRBD1 (6 bases). V lost 6 bases, J lost 0 bases, and 15 bases lay in between. Germline values: CDR1 LNHNV, CDR2 YYDKDF (reference sequence). The CDR3 contains 16 residues.